A selection of T cell receptor beta chains follows, all from one sample in a study of cytomegalovirus exposure and HLA in healthy donors. The protocol was immunoSEQ multiplex PCR, while the TCRdb copy is restricted to in-frame clones and leaves out a portion. In the table there are tens of thousands of clones, roughly 61% of which are singletons. The sequenced material came from PBMCs. These receptors all come from a middle-aged woman in good health and CMV-seropositive. CDR3s include the opening cysteine and the closing phenylalanine or tryptophan. D genes are given only for firm matches. Clone size is not always given. Where it is, it says once, few, many or a class for expanded clones.

clone_size: once; d_call: TRBD1; v_call: TRBV27; j_call: TRBJ2-4; cdr3_nt: TGTGCCAGCAGTTGGGCAGGGGGTAAAAACATTCAGTACTTC; cdr3_aa: CASSWAGGKNIQYF
clone_size: -; d_call: -; v_call: TRBV9; j_call: TRBJ2-6; cdr3_nt: TGTGCCAGCAGCGACTACAGGGCTGGGGCCAACGTCCTGACTTTC; cdr3_aa: CASSDYRAGANVLTF
clone_size: -; d_call: TRBD2; v_call: TRBV18; j_call: TRBJ2-3; cdr3_nt: TGTGCCAGCTCACCCCCTATTCTAGCGGGAGAGACAGATACGCAGTATTTT; cdr3_aa: CASSPPILAGETDTQYF
clone_size: -; d_call: TRBD2; v_call: TRBV2; j_call: TRBJ2-7; cdr3_nt: TGTGCCAGCAGTCCCGGGACTACCGCCTACGAGCAGTACTTC; cdr3_aa: CASSPGTTAYEQYF
clone_size: few; d_call: TRBD1; v_call: TRBV30; j_call: TRBJ1-2; cdr3_nt: TGTGCCTGGAGTGGTTGGAGGGACAGCGACTATGGCTACACCTTC; cdr3_aa: CAWSGWRDSDYGYTF
clone_size: -; d_call: -; v_call: TRBV5-1; j_call: TRBJ1-1; cdr3_nt: TGCGCCAGCAGCCCGCGACAGACATTGAACACTGAAGCTTTCTTT; cdr3_aa: CASSPRQTLNTEAFF
clone_size: few; d_call: TRBD2; v_call: TRBV7-9; j_call: TRBJ2-7; cdr3_nt: TGTGCCAGCAGCTTAGTAGCGGGGGGATCCTACGAGCAGTACTTC; cdr3_aa: CASSLVAGGSYEQYF
clone_size: -; d_call: -; v_call: TRBV5-5; j_call: TRBJ2-5; cdr3_nt: TGTGCCAGCAGCTTGACAGGGACCGTCCAAGAGACCCAGTACTTC; cdr3_aa: CASSLTGTVQETQYF
clone_size: -; d_call: -; v_call: TRBV14; j_call: TRBJ2-4; cdr3_nt: TGTGCCAGCAGCCAACGGGGACTGGCGGACAAAAACATTCAGTACTTC; cdr3_aa: CASSQRGLADKNIQYF
clone_size: -; d_call: TRBD1; v_call: TRBV6-6; j_call: TRBJ1-2; cdr3_nt: TGTGCCAGCAGTTACCGACAGGGGAGCTATGGCTACACCTTC; cdr3_aa: CASSYRQGSYGYTF
clone_size: once; d_call: -; v_call: TRBV28; j_call: TRBJ2-5; cdr3_nt: TGTGCCAGCAGGGGAAGGGCATGGATCCAGGGCTTTGAGACCCAGTACTTC; cdr3_aa: CASRGRAWIQGFETQYF
clone_size: -; d_call: TRBD2; v_call: TRBV7-7; j_call: TRBJ2-1; cdr3_nt: TGTGCCAGCAGCCGGACCCTAGCGGGACAAGGATCCTACAATGAGCAGTTCTTC; cdr3_aa: CASSRTLAGQGSYNEQFF
clone_size: -; d_call: TRBD1; v_call: TRBV28; j_call: TRBJ1-5; cdr3_nt: TGTGCCACCCGGGACAGCATACTCTATAGCAATCAGCCCCAGCATTTT; cdr3_aa: CATRDSILYSNQPQHF
clone_size: few; d_call: TRBD2; v_call: TRBV5-4; j_call: TRBJ2-1; cdr3_nt: TGTGCCAGCAGCCCCAGGACTAGGACAATGATGCAGTTCTTC; cdr3_aa: CASSPRTRTMMQFF
clone_size: -; d_call: TRBD2; v_call: TRBV7-9; j_call: TRBJ2-1; cdr3_nt: TGTGCCAGCAGCTTAGATGGCCAGCGGGAGAATAGTGAGCAGTTCTTC; cdr3_aa: CASSLDGQRENSEQFF
clone_size: -; d_call: -; v_call: TRBV5-1; j_call: TRBJ2-3; cdr3_nt: TGCGCCAGCAGCTTGAATGCAGGGGGCACAGATACGCAGTATTTT; cdr3_aa: CASSLNAGGTDTQYF
clone_size: -; d_call: TRBD1; v_call: TRBV9; j_call: TRBJ2-2; cdr3_nt: TGTGCCAGCAGCCCCCGACAGGGTGACACCGGGGAGCTGTTTTTT; cdr3_aa: CASSPRQGDTGELFF
clone_size: -; d_call: TRBD1; v_call: TRBV25-1; j_call: TRBJ1-2; cdr3_nt: TGTGCCAGCAGTGAATGGGACAGGGTGGGTGGCTACACCTTC; cdr3_aa: CASSEWDRVGGYTF
clone_size: -; d_call: -; v_call: TRBV28; j_call: TRBJ1-1; cdr3_nt: TGTGCCAGCGCATTCAGGGGCACTGAAGCTTTCTTT; cdr3_aa: CASAFRGTEAFF
clone_size: -; d_call: TRBD2; v_call: TRBV4-1; j_call: TRBJ2-1; cdr3_nt: TGCGCCAGCAGCCAAGCCCTAGGGACTAGCGGGAGGGCCTATGAGCAGTTCTTC; cdr3_aa: CASSQALGTSGRAYEQFF
clone_size: -; d_call: -; v_call: TRBV19; j_call: TRBJ1-1; cdr3_nt: TGTGCCAGTAATACAAGGTCCGGGACTGAAGCTTTCTTT; cdr3_aa: CASNTRSGTEAFF
clone_size: few; d_call: -; v_call: TRBV28; j_call: TRBJ1-2; cdr3_nt: TGTGCCAGCAGCTTCGGGGGTCAGGTTGCTGGCTACACCTTC; cdr3_aa: CASSFGGQVAGYTF
clone_size: -; d_call: TRBD2; v_call: TRBV28; j_call: TRBJ2-3; cdr3_nt: TGTGCCAGCATTCGCGCGGGAGCGGGCACAGATACGCAGTATTTT; cdr3_aa: CASIRAGAGTDTQYF
clone_size: -; d_call: -; v_call: TRBV6-6; j_call: TRBJ2-1; cdr3_nt: TGTGCCAGCGCGGGCGCCAGCTCCTACAATGAGCAGTTCTTC; cdr3_aa: CASAGASSYNEQFF
clone_size: -; d_call: -; v_call: TRBV5-1; j_call: TRBJ1-4; cdr3_nt: TGCGCCAGCAGCTTGGGTCCGGGGGACGCTAATGAAAAACTGTTTTTT; cdr3_aa: CASSLGPGDANEKLFF
clone_size: -; d_call: -; v_call: TRBV28; j_call: TRBJ1-2; cdr3_nt: TGTGCCAGCAGGGAGTTGGGTAATGGCTACACCTTC; cdr3_aa: CASRELGNGYTF
clone_size: -; d_call: TRBD2; v_call: TRBV6-1; j_call: TRBJ2-1; cdr3_nt: TGTGCCAGCAGGGACGGCGGGAGTTCAGCACGAGGGCAGTTCTTC; cdr3_aa: CASRDGGSSARGQFF
clone_size: once; d_call: TRBD1; v_call: TRBV4-1; j_call: TRBJ1-1; cdr3_nt: TGCGCCAGCAGCCAAGATCAGGGGGCGGACACTGAAGCTTCCTTT; cdr3_aa: CASSQDQGADTEASF
clone_size: -; d_call: -; v_call: TRBV7-9; j_call: TRBJ1-4; cdr3_nt: TGTGCCAGCAGCCCCTGGACTGAGAATGAAAAACTGTTTTTT; cdr3_aa: CASSPWTENEKLFF
clone_size: -; d_call: -; v_call: TRBV18; j_call: TRBJ1-1; cdr3_nt: TGTGCCAGCTCACCAATCATCCCTGAAGCTTTCTTT; cdr3_aa: CASSPIIPEAFF
clone_size: -; d_call: -; v_call: TRBV29-1; j_call: TRBJ2-7; cdr3_nt: TGCAGCGCACGGACCGGGAACGAGCAGTACTTC; cdr3_aa: CSARTGNEQYF
clone_size: -; d_call: TRBD2; v_call: TRBV6-5; j_call: TRBJ2-7; cdr3_nt: TGTGCCAGCAGTTACCTAGCGGGAGCAGCCTACGAGCAGTACTTC; cdr3_aa: CASSYLAGAAYEQYF
clone_size: few; d_call: TRBD2; v_call: TRBV6-5; j_call: TRBJ2-7; cdr3_nt: TGTGCCAGCAGTTACACGGGGACTACCTACGAGCAGTACTTC; cdr3_aa: CASSYTGTTYEQYF
clone_size: -; d_call: -; v_call: TRBV7-2; j_call: TRBJ2-2; cdr3_nt: TGTGCCAGCAGCTTTTCCGTGAACACCGGGGAGCTGTTTTTT; cdr3_aa: CASSFSVNTGELFF
clone_size: -; d_call: TRBD1; v_call: TRBV4-3; j_call: TRBJ1-2; cdr3_nt: TGCGCCAGCAGCCACGACAGGGGGCTGCTCTATGGCTACACCTTC; cdr3_aa: CASSHDRGLLYGYTF
clone_size: -; d_call: -; v_call: TRBV15; j_call: TRBJ2-3; cdr3_nt: TGTGCCACCAGCAGTGCAGAGGGGGGGTATACGCAGTATTTT; cdr3_aa: CATSSAEGGYTQYF
clone_size: -; d_call: -; v_call: TRBV5-6; j_call: TRBJ1-4; cdr3_nt: TGTGCCAGCAGCTTCCCGGGTAACACTAATGAAAAACTGTTTTTT; cdr3_aa: CASSFPGNTNEKLFF
clone_size: -; d_call: -; v_call: TRBV29-1; j_call: TRBJ2-1; cdr3_nt: TGCAGCGTTGACTCCCCCCTAGTCTCCTACAATGAGCAGTTCTTC; cdr3_aa: CSVDSPLVSYNEQFF
clone_size: -; d_call: -; v_call: TRBV19; j_call: TRBJ1-2; cdr3_nt: TGTGCCAGTAGTATGGGCCAGCTTTATGGCTACACCTTC; cdr3_aa: CASSMGQLYGYTF
clone_size: -; d_call: -; v_call: TRBV4-1; j_call: TRBJ1-2; cdr3_nt: TGCGCCAGCAGCGTCCGGACAGCTGTGGGTGGCTACACCTTC; cdr3_aa: CASSVRTAVGGYTF
clone_size: few; d_call: -; v_call: TRBV22-1; j_call: TRBJ1-1; cdr3_nt: TGTCCTGGGACCGAAGAGTGTCGGGGGGGCATCACTGAAGCTTTCTTT; cdr3_aa: CPGTEECRGGITEAFF
clone_size: -; d_call: TRBD1; v_call: TRBV2; j_call: TRBJ2-3; cdr3_nt: TGTGCCAGCAGAGATCATCCAGGGGGCGAGGGGTCAGATACGCAGTATTTT; cdr3_aa: CASRDHPGGEGSDTQYF
clone_size: -; d_call: -; v_call: TRBV27; j_call: TRBJ1-1; cdr3_nt: TGTGCCAGCAGCGTGTGGGGGGGCATGAACACTGAAGCTTTCTTT; cdr3_aa: CASSVWGGMNTEAFF
clone_size: -; d_call: -; v_call: TRBV5-6; j_call: TRBJ2-1; cdr3_nt: TGTGCCAGCAGCTTGGGAGGGTATGAGCAGTTCTTC; cdr3_aa: CASSLGGYEQFF
clone_size: -; d_call: -; v_call: TRBV28; j_call: TRBJ2-6; cdr3_nt: TGTGCCAGCAGTGCCACAGGGTCGGACGGGGCCAACGTCCTGACTTTC; cdr3_aa: CASSATGSDGANVLTF
clone_size: once; d_call: TRBD1; v_call: TRBV12-5; j_call: TRBJ2-1; cdr3_nt: TGTGCTAGTGGCCTTATTCCGGGACAGGGGATCTTGGCCCCGCGTGAGCAGTTCTTC; cdr3_aa: CASGLIPGQGILAPREQFF
clone_size: -; d_call: -; v_call: TRBV7-7; j_call: TRBJ2-5; cdr3_nt: TGTGCCAGCAGTTTCGGAGGGCGCCAAGAGACCCAGTACTTC; cdr3_aa: CASSFGGRQETQYF
clone_size: once; d_call: TRBD2; v_call: TRBV6-5; j_call: TRBJ2-1; cdr3_nt: TGTGCCAGCAGTTGGGATATGACTAGCGGATACAATGAGCAGTTCTTC; cdr3_aa: CASSWDMTSGYNEQFF
clone_size: -; d_call: TRBD2; v_call: TRBV27; j_call: TRBJ2-1; cdr3_nt: TGTGCCAGCAGTTTTACTAGCGGGGCCTACAATGAGCAGTTCTTC; cdr3_aa: CASSFTSGAYNEQFF
clone_size: -; d_call: TRBD1; v_call: TRBV10-3; j_call: TRBJ1-2; cdr3_nt: TGTGCCATTGGGACAGGGGGCCTCTATGGCTACACCTTC; cdr3_aa: CAIGTGGLYGYTF
clone_size: -; d_call: -; v_call: TRBV6-6; j_call: TRBJ2-7; cdr3_nt: TGTGCCAGCAGAAAGGCCCAGGGCGGATGGGGCTACGAGCAGTACTTC; cdr3_aa: CASRKAQGGWGYEQYF
clone_size: -; d_call: TRBD2; v_call: TRBV6-5; j_call: TRBJ2-7; cdr3_nt: TGTGCCAGCAGGGCGGGACTAGGCGCGTCGTACGAGCAGTACTTC; cdr3_aa: CASRAGLGASYEQYF